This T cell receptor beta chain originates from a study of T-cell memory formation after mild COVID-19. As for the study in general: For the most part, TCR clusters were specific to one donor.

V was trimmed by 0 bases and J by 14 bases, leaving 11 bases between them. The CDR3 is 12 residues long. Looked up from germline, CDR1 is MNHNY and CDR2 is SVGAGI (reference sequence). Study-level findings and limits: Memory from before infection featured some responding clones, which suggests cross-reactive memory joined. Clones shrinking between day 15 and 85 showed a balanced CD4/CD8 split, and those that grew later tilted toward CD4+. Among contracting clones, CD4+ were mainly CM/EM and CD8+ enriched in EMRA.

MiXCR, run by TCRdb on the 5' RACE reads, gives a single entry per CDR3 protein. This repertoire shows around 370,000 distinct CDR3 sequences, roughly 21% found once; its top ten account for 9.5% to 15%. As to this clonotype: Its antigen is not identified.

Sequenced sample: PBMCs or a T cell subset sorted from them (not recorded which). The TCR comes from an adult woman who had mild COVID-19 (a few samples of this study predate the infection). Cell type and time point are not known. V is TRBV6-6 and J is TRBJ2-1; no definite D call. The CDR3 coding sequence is TGTGCCAGCAGTTACTCTGTAGGTCACGAGTTCTTC. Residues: CASSYSVGHEFF.